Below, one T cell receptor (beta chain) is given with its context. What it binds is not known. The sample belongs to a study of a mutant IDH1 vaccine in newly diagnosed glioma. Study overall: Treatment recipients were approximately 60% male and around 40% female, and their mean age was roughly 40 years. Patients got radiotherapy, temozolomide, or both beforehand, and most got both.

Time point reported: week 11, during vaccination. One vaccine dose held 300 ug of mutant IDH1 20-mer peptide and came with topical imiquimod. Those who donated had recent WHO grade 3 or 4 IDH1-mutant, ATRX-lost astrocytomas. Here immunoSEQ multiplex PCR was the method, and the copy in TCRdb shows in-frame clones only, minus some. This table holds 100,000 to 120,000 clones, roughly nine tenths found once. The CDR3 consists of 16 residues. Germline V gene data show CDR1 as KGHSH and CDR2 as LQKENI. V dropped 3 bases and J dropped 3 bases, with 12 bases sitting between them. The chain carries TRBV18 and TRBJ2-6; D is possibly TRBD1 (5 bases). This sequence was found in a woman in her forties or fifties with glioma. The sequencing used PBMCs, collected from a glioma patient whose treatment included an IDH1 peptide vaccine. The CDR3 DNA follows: TGTGCCAGCTCACCCTTTGACAGCTTTGGGGCCAACGTCCTGACTTTC. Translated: CASSPFDSFGANVLTF.